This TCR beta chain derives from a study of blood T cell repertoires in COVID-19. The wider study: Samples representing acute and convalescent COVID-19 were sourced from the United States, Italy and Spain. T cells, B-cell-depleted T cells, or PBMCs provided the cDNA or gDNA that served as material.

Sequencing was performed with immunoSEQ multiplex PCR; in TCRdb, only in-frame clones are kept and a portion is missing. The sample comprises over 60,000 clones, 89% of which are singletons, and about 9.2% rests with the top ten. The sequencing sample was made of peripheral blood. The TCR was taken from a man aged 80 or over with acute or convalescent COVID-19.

The CDR3 loop reads CASSLGQGMGEKLFF. DNA for the CDR3: TGTGCCAGCAGCTTGGGACAGGGGATGGGTGAAAAACTGTTTTTT. This sequence joins TRBV5-6 and TRBJ1-4, with 8 bases fitting TRBD1. Per germline, CDR1 SGHDT and CDR2 YYEEEE. Germline trimming cut 0 bases from V and 7 bases from J; bases unmatched to any gene: 5. This CDR3 spans 15 amino acids. The full variable domain, rest sourced from reference TRBV5-6 and TRBJ1-4, is DAGVTQSPTHLIKTRGQQVTLRCSPKSGHDTVSWYQQALGQGPQFIFQYYEEEERQRGNFPDRFSGHQFPNYSSELNVNALLLGDSALYLCASSLGQGMGEKLFFGSGTQLSVL.